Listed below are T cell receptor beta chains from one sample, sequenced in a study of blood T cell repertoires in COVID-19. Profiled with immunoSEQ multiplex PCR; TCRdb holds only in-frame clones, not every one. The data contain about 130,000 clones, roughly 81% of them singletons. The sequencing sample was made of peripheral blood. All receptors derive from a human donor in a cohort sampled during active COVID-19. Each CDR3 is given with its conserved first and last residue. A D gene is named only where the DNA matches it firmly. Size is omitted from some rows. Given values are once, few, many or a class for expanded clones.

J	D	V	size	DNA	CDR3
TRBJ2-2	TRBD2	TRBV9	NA	TGTGCCAGCAGCGTAGTGGGGGGGACCGGGGAGCTGTTTTTT	CASSVVGGTGELFF
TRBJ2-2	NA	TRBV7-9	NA	TGTGCCAGCAGCTTAGGCGGGGAAACCGGGGAGCTGTTTTTT	CASSLGGETGELFF
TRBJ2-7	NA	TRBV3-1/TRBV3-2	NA	TGTGCCAGCAGCCCTGGGCCCTACGAGCAGTACTTC	CASSPGPYEQYF
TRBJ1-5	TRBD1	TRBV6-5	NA	TGTGCCAGCAGTTGGACAGGGGTGGATCAGCCCCAGCATTTT	CASSWTGVDQPQHF
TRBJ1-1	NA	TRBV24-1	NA	TGTGCCACCAGTGAAAGTGGAGGCACTGAAGCTTTCTTT	CATSESGGTEAFF
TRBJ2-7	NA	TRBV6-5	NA	TGTGCCAGCAGTAACAGGGTCCACGAGCAGTACTTC	CASSNRVHEQYF
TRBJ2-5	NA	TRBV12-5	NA	TGTGCTAGTGGTTACTACCAGGGAATGGGGACCCAGTACTTC	CASGYYQGMGTQYF
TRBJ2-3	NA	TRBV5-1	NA	TGCGCCAGCAGCTCGACTAGAGCGTTCGCAGATACGCAGTATTTT	CASSSTRAFADTQYF
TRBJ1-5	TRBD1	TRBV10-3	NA	TGTGCCATCAGTGACCAAAAGACAGGGGATAGCGGTCAGCCCCAGCATTTT	CAISDQKTGDSGQPQHF
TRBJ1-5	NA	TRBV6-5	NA	TGTGCCAGCAGTTACGCGCGAGGCAATCAGCCCCAGCATTTT	CASSYARGNQPQHF
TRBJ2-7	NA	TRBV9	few	TGTGCCAGCAGCGTCTCCCAGGACAGCTCCTACGAGCAGTACTTC	CASSVSQDSSYEQYF
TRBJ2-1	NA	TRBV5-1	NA	TGCGCCAGCAGCTACAACGACAATGAGCAGTTCTTC	CASSYNDNEQFF
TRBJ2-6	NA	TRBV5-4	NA	TGTGCCAGCAGCGGGCCTTATAGCTCTGGGGCCAACGTCCTGACTTTC	CASSGPYSSGANVLTF
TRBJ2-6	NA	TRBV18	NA	TGTGCCAGCTCCGGGTACGACAGGCCCGGCTCTGGGGCCAACGTCCTGACTTTC	CASSGYDRPGSGANVLTF
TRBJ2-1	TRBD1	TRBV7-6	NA	TGTGCCAGCAGCCCCGGACAGGGTAGCTCCTACAATGAGCAGTTCTTC	CASSPGQGSSYNEQFF
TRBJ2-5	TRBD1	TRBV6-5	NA	TGTGCCAGCAGCTACTCTAGGACAGGGGTGCGAGAGACCCAGTACTTC	CASSYSRTGVRETQYF
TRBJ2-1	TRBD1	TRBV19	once	TGTGCCAGTAGCTCTCGGTGGGACAGGGGTTACAATGAGCAGTTCTTC	CASSSRWDRGYNEQFF
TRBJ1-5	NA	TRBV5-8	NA	TGTGCCAGCAGCTTGCACAGGCAAAGATTCGATAGCAATCAGCCCCAGCATTTT	CASSLHRQRFDSNQPQHF
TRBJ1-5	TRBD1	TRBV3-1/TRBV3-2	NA	TGTGCCAGCAGCCCGACCAGGGGGCAGGGTCAGCCCCAGCATTTT	CASSPTRGQGQPQHF
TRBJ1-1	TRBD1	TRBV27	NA	TGTGCCAGCAGCGGCAGGGGGTTACGGAACACTGAAGCTTTCTTT	CASSGRGLRNTEAFF
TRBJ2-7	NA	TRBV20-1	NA	TGCAGTGCTAGTCTCCAGGGATTCGAGCAGTACTTC	CSASLQGFEQYF
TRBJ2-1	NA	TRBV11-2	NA	TGTGCCAGCAGCCCCCCGGTTGAGGAGCAGTTCTTC	CASSPPVEEQFF
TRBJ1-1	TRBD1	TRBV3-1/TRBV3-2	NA	TGTGCCAGCAGCCCCGGGACAGGGTGGACTGAAGCTTTCTTT	CASSPGTGWTEAFF
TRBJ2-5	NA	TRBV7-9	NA	TGTGCCAGCAGCTTAATCGAGGCTTCGAGGTCTTTAGAGACCCAGTACTTC	CASSLIEASRSLETQYF
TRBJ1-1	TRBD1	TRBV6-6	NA	TGTGCCAGCAGTACGGGACAGTCACCGGGAGCTTTCTTT	CASSTGQSPGAFF
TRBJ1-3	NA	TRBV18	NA	TGTGCCAGCTCACCATTCAAGGACAACACTGGAAACACCATATATTTT	CASSPFKDNTGNTIYF
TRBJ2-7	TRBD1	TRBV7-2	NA	TGTGCCAGCAGCTTAGCGGACAGGGAGACCTACGAGCAGTACTTC	CASSLADRETYEQYF
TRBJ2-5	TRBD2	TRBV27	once	TGTGCCAGCTCATCCCCGGGACTAGCCGCAGAGACCCAGTACTTC	CASSSPGLAAETQYF
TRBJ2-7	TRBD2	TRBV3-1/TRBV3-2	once	TGTGCCAGCAGCTCGCGGGGGGGGGCCTACGAGCAGTACTTC	CASSSRGGAYEQYF
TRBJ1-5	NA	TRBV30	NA	TGTGCCTGGAGTGGTCAGTCGTTCAGCAATCAGCCCCAGCATTTT	CAWSGQSFSNQPQHF
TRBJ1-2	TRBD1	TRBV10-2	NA	TGCGCCAGCACTAAACGGGACAGTATCGATGGCTACACCTTC	CASTKRDSIDGYTF
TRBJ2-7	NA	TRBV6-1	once	TGTGCCAGCAGTGAAGCCAGTGCGGGGTCGGGGTACGAGCAGTACTTC	CASSEASAGSGYEQYF
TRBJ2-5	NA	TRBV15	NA	TGTGCCACCAGGGACTTAGGAGAGACCCAGTACTTC	CATRDLGETQYF
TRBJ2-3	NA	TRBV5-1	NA	TGCGCCAGCAGCTTGGTTGCGGGGGCCTTAGATACGCAGTATTTT	CASSLVAGALDTQYF
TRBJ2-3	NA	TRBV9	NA	TGTGCCAGCAGCGCGGGGGATACGCAGTATTTT	CASSAGDTQYF
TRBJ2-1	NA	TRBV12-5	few	TGTGCTAGTGGTTTCGATGGGGGAGGTAACAATGAGCAGTTCTTC	CASGFDGGGNNEQFF
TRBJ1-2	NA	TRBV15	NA	TGTGCCACCAGCAGAGGTGGCTACTATGGCTACACCTTC	CATSRGGYYGYTF
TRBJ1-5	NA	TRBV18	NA	TGTGCCAGCTCAAGCGCGGGGGAAGGCCAGCCCCAGCATTTT	CASSSAGEGQPQHF
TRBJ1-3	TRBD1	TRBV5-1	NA	TGCGCCAGCAGCTTGGGGGACAGGAGCCCCTCTGGAAACACCATATATTTT	CASSLGDRSPSGNTIYF